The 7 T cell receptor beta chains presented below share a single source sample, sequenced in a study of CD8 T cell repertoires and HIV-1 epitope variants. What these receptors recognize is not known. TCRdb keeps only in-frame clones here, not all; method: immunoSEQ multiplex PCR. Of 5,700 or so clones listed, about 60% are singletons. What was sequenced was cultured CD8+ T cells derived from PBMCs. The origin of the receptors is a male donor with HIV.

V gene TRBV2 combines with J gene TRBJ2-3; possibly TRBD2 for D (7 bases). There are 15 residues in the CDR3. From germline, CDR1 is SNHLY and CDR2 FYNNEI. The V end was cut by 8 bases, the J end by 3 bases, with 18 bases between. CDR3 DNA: TGTGCCAGCCGAATGGGAGGGGGTTGGACAGATACGCAGTATTTT. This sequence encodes CASRMGGGWTDTQYF.

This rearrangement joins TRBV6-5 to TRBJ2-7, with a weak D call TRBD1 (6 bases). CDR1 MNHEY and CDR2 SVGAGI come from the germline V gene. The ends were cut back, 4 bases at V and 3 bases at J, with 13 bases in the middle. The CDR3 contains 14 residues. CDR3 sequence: CASSFDGQLYEQYF. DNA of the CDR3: TGTGCCAGCAGTTTCGATGGACAGCTCTACGAGCAGTACTTC.

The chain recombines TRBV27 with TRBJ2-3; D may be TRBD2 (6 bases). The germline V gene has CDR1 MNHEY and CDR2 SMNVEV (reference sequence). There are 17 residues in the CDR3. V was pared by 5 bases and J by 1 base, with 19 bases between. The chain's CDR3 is CASSKPGSSVGTDTQYF. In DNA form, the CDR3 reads TGTGCCAGCAGTAAGCCCGGGAGCTCGGTGGGCACAGATACGCAGTATTTT.

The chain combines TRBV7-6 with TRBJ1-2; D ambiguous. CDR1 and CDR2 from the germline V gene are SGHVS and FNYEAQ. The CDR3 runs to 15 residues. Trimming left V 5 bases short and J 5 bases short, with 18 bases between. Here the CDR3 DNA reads TGTGCCAGCAGCCCCGGGTCGGGCAGGCTGTATGGCTACACCTTC. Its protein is CASSPGSGRLYGYTF.

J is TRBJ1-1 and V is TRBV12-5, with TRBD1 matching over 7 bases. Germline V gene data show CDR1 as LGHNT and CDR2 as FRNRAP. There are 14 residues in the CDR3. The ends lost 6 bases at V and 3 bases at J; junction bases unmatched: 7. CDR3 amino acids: CASGPGQADTEAFF. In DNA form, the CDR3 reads TGTGCTAGTGGCCCTGGACAGGCTGACACTGAAGCTTTCTTT.

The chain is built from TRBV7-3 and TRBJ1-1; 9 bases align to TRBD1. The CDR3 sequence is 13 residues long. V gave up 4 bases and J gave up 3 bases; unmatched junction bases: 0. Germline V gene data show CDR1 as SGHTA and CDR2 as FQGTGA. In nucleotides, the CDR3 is TGTGCCAGCAGCTGGACAGGGGACACTGAAGCTTTCTTT. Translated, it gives CASSWTGDTEAFF.

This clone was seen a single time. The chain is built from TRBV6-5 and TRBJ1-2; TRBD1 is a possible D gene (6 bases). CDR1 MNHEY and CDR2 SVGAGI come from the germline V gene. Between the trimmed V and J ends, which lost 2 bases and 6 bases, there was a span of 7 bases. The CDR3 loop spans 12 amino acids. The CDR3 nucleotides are TGTGCCAGCAGTTACGGGGGGCATGGCTACACCTTC. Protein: CASSYGGHGYTF.